The sequence of this T cell receptor beta chain was determined in a study of blood T cells in healthy people across ages. The authors ran a second PCR of about 6 to 11 cycles using a sample-barcoded 5' primer and a J-beta primer mix. TCRdb fed the 5' RACE reads into MiXCR, producing one record per CDR3 protein. The repertoire has under 1,000,000 distinct CDR3 sequences, roughly 34% of them found once; the top ten carry roughly 13%. Study findings and constraints: The fall in TCR beta diversity per million T cells was roughly linear with age. With unsorted PBMCs, a conclusive comparison of naive versus antigen-experienced cells was not possible.

As regards this clonotype: Its matching antigen is unknown.

Germline-derived CDR1 and CDR2 are MGHRA and YSYEKL. The CDR3 extends over 15 amino acids. The germline V and J ends were trimmed by 1 base and 4 bases, with 13 bases remaining between them. The chain carries TRBV4-1 and TRBJ1-2; no reliable D call. The sequencing sample was made of blood. The TCR comes from a man aged 18 to 30 in good health. The CDR3 sequence is CASSQAARQIYGYTF. DNA of the CDR3: TGCGCCAGCAGCCAAGCGGCCCGACAAATCTATGGCTACACCTTC.